The 15 T cell receptor beta chains in this list originate from one sample, sequenced in a study of T cell responses to AZD1222 COVID-19 vaccine. The method was immunoSEQ multiplex PCR; TCRdb's version includes in-frame clones alone and lacks a portion of them. This sample has about 180,000 clones; about 86% occur once, and the top ten carry 7.5% to 9.5%. Sequencing used peripheral blood, obtained on day 0 of AZD1222 vaccination. Receptor source: an adult in good health.

The chain couples TRBV6-5 to TRBJ1-1; D might be TRBD1 (5 bases). CDR3 length equals 14 residues. Per germline, CDR1 MNHEY and CDR2 SVGAGI. Deletions cut 7 bases from V and 7 bases from J, with 19 bases between. In DNA, the CDR3 is TGTGCCAGCAACAAAGGGGACCGAAGAGGTGAAGCTTTCTTT. This translates into CASNKGDRRGEAFF.

The J gene is TRBJ1-4, the V gene TRBV28; 8 nucleotides line up with TRBD1. The CDR3 length is 15 residues. The V gene end was trimmed by 4 bases and the J gene end by 3 bases; junction bases not matched to a gene: 4. Germline V lookup: CDR1 MDHEN, CDR2 SYDVKM. The CDR3 DNA follows: TGTGCCAGCAGTTCAGGGGGCTCCTCTAATGAAAAACTGTTTTTT. Protein product: CASSSGGSSNEKLFF.

V is TRBV3-1 (or the pseudogene TRBV3-2) and J is TRBJ2-5; D is ambiguous. Germline CDR1 LGHDT, CDR2 YNNKEL (reference sequence). There are 10 residues in the CDR3. Trimming removed 0 bases at V and 7 bases at J, with 0 bases between. The CDR3 spells CASSQETQYF. CDR3 nucleotide sequence: TGTGCCAGCAGCCAAGAGACCCAGTACTTC.

The V call is TRBV7-2, the J call TRBJ1-1, with TRBD1 as a possible D gene (5 bases). V lost 5 bases, J lost 3 bases, and 22 bases lay in between. Germline V gives CDR1 SGHTA, CDR2 FQGNSA. The CDR3 has 17 amino acids. The CDR3 DNA is TGTGCCAGCAGCCCCTGGGGAGACAGCTTACGGGACACTGAAGCTTTCTTT. This encodes CASSPWGDSLRDTEAFF.

V and J are TRBV11-2 and TRBJ1-2, with D maybe TRBD1 (6 bases). This CDR3 contains 18 residues. The ends were cut back, 4 bases at V and 3 bases at J, with 24 bases in the middle. Germline assignment: CDR1 SGHAT and CDR2 FQNNGV. The chain's CDR3 is CASSSYRERRPRDYGYTF. As DNA, the CDR3 is TGTGCCAGCAGCTCCTACAGGGAGAGGCGCCCCCGAGACTATGGCTACACCTTC.

The chain carries TRBV6-1 and TRBJ1-4, with D uncertain. Per the germline V gene, CDR1 is MNHNS and CDR2 is SASEGT. The CDR3 loop spans 12 amino acids. With 1 base removed from V and 10 bases from J, the gap between germline ends came to 7 bases. In DNA form, the CDR3 reads TGTGCCAGCAGTGAAGGAACCACAAAACTGTTTTTT. The encoded protein is CASSEGTTKLFF.

This clone was seen just once. An end of the junction differs from the germline gene, which may be a read error. The rearrangement links TRBV6-5 to TRBJ1-6, with D hard to call. The CDR3 has 14 residues. Germline CDR1 is MNHEY and CDR2 is SVGAGI. CDR3 protein: CASSYFLETSPLHF. Written as DNA, the CDR3 is TGTGCCAGCAGCTACTTCCTAGAGACTTCACCCCTCCACTTT.

J is TRBJ1-6 and V is TRBV4-2; 11 positions agree with TRBD1. Losses at the gene ends were 0 bases for V and 9 bases for J; bases not matched to a gene: 4. Germline-derived CDR1 and CDR2 are LGHNA and YNFKEQ. The CDR3 consists of 16 residues. CDR3: CASSQDGGTGGSPLHF. CDR3 bases: TGTGCCAGCAGCCAAGATGGGGGGACAGGGGGTTCACCCCTCCACTTT.

The V call is TRBV27, the J call TRBJ1-1; the match to TRBD1 covers 8 bases. The junction had 4 bases not matched to a gene; V was cut back by 3 bases and J by 4 bases. Germline V gives CDR1 MNHEY, CDR2 SMNVEV (reference sequence). This CDR3 contains 14 residues. CDR3 in DNA: TGTGCCAGCAGTTTGAACAGGGGGGTCACTGAAGCTTTCTTT. The encoded protein is CASSLNRGVTEAFF.

This clone has just one count. Different DNA sequences within this sample yield the same CDR3. The chain employs TRBV5-1 and TRBJ2-7; no firm D call. CDR3 length: 12 residues. Germline CDR1 is SGHRS and CDR2 is YFSETQ. Trimming left V 1 base short and J 4 bases short, with 6 bases between. The CDR3 DNA reads as TGCGCCAGCAGCTTGCTGGGTTACGAGCAGTACTTC. It specifies CASSLLGYEQYF.

The chain carries TRBV6-1 and TRBJ1-5; no firm D call. Germline V gene data show CDR1 as MNHNS and CDR2 as SASEGT. Trimming removed 2 bases from V and 2 bases from J, with 10 bases in between. The CDR3 consists of 15 residues. CDR3: CASSELRNGNQPQHF. The CDR3 DNA reads as TGTGCCAGCAGTGAACTCAGGAATGGCAATCAGCCCCAGCATTTT.

The chain has TRBV7-9 and TRBJ2-5; 12 nucleotides line up with TRBD1. Trimming took 5 bases from V and 1 from J; bases not matched to a gene: 5. The V gene's germline CDR1 is SEHNR and CDR2 FQNEAQ (reference sequence). The CDR3 is 16 residues long. This chain's CDR3 is CASSQGTGGFQETQYF. The DNA for the CDR3 is TGTGCCAGCAGCCAAGGGACAGGGGGCTTCCAAGAGACCCAGTACTTC.

This chain links TRBV6-5 with TRBJ1-5; maybe TRBD1 (5 bases). V gave up 4 bases and J gave up 3 bases, with 7 bases separating them. The CDR3 consists of 13 residues. The V gene's germline CDR1 is MNHEY and CDR2 SVGAGI. The CDR3 DNA is TGTGCCAGCAGTTCAGGGTACAATCAGCCCCAGCATTTT. It is translated as CASSSGYNQPQHF.

The chain recombines TRBV9 with TRBJ1-1; D call uncertain. Trimming cost V 0 bases and J 7 bases, with 10 bases left between them. CDR1 and CDR2 from the germline V gene are SGDLS and YYNGEE. The CDR3 contains 13 residues. The CDR3 loop reads CASSVGPDSEAFF. CDR3 sequence (DNA): TGTGCCAGCAGCGTAGGGCCTGATAGTGAAGCTTTCTTT.

The rearrangement uses TRBV5-1 and TRBJ1-1; D is unresolved. V was cut by 2 bases and J by 0 bases, with 8 bases left in between. This CDR3 has 14 residues. CDR1 and CDR2 from the germline V gene are SGHRS and YFSETQ. CDR3 sequence: CASSFGPMNTEAFF. CDR3 coding DNA: TGCGCCAGCAGCTTTGGTCCCATGAACACTGAAGCTTTCTTT. Combining the CDR3 with reference TRBV5-1 and TRBJ1-1 gives the whole variable domain KAGVTQTPRYLIKTRGQQVTLSCSPISGHRSVSWYQQTPGQGLQFLFEYFSETQRNKGNFPGRFSGRQFSNSRSEMNVSTLELGDSALYLCASSFGPMNTEAFFGQGTRLTVV.